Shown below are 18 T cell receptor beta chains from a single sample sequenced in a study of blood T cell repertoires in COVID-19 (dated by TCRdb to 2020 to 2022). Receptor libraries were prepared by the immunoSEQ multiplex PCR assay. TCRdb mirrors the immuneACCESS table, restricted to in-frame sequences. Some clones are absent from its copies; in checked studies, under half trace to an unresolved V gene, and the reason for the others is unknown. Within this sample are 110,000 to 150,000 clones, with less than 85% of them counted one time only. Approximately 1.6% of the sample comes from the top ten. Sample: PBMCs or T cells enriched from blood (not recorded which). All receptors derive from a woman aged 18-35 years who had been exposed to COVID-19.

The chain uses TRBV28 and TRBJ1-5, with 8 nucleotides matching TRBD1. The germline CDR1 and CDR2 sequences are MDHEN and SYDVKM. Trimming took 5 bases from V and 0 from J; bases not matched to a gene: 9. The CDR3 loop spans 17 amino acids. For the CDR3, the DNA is TGTGCCAGCAGTCCACCGGGACAGGTTTTTAGCAATCAGCCCCAGCATTTT. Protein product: CASSPPGQVFSNQPQHF.

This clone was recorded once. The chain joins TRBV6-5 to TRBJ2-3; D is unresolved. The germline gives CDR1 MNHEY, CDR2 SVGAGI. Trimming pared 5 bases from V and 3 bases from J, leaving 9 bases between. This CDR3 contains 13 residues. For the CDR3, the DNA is TGTGCCAGCAGTAACCTAACGACAGATACGCAGTATTTT. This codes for CASSNLTTDTQYF.

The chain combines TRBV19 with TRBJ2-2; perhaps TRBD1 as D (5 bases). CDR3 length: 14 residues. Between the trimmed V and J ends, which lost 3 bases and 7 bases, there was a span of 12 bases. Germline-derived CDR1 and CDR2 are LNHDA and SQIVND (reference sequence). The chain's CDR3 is CASSMVPRDGELFF. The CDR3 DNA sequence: TGTGCCAGTAGTATGGTACCCAGGGACGGGGAGCTGTTTTTT.

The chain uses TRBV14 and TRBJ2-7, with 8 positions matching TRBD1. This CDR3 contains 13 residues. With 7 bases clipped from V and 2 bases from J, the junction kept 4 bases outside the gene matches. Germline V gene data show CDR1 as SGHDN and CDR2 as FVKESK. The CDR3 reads CASNMDRAYEQYF. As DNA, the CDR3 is TGTGCCAGCAACATGGACAGGGCCTACGAGCAGTACTTC.

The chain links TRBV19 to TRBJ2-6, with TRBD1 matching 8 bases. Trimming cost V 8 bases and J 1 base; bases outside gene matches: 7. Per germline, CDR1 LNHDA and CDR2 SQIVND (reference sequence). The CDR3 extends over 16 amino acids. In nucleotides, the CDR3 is TGTGCCAGTTCGTGGCAGGGGGCATCTGGGGCCAACGTCCTGACTTTC. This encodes CASSWQGASGANVLTF.

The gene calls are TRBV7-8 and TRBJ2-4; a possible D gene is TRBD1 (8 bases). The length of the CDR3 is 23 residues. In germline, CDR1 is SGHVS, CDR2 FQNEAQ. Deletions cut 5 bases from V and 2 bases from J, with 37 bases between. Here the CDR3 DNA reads TGTGCCAGCAGCCTATCCTCCCCGGGACAGGCGAGGGGGGGAGGTGGGTCCAAAAACATTCAGTACTTC. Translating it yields CASSLSSPGQARGGGGSKNIQYF.

Written as DNA, the CDR3 is TGTGCCAGCAGTTTCCGCAGGGGAAGTCAGCCCCAGCATTTT. It codes for CASSFRRGSQPQHF. This chain joins TRBV28 and TRBJ1-5, with a tentative D call TRBD1 (6 bases). This CDR3 region has 14 residues. Germline V lookup: CDR1 MDHEN, CDR2 SYDVKM. With 3 bases removed from V and 6 bases from J, the gap between germline ends came to 12 bases.

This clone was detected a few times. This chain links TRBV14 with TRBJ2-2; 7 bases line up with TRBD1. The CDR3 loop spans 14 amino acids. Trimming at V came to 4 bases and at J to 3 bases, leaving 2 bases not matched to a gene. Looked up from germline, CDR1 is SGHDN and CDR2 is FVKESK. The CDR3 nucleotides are TGTGCCAGCAGCCGGGACAGATACACCGGGGAGCTGTTTTTT. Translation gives CASSRDRYTGELFF.

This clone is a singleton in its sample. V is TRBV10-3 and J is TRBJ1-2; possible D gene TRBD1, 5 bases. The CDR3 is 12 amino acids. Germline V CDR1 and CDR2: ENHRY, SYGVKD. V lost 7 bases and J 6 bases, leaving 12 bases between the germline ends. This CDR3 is CAINGGLDGYTF. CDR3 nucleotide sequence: TGTGCCATCAATGGGGGACTCGATGGCTACACCTTC.

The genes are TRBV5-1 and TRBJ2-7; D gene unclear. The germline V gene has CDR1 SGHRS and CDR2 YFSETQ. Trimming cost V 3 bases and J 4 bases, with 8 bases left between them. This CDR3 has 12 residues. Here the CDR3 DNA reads TGCGCCAGCAGCTCGGGTTCTTACGAGCAGTACTTC. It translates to CASSSGSYEQYF.

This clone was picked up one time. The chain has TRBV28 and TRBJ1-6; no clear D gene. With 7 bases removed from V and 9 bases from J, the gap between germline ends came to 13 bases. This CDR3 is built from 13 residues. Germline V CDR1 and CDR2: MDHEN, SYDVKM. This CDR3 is CASMEQTPSPLHF. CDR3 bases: TGTGCCAGCATGGAGCAGACCCCTTCACCCCTCCACTTT. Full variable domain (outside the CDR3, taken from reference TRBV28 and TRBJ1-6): DVKVTQSSRYLVKRTGEKVFLECVQDMDHENMFWYRQDPGLGLRLIYFSYDVKMKEKGDIPEGYSVSREKKERFSLILESASTNQTSMYLCASMEQTPSPLHFGNGTRLTVT.

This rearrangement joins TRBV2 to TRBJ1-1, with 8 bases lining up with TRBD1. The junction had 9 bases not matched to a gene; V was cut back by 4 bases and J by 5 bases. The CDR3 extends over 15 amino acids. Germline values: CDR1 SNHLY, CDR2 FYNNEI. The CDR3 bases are TGTGCCAGCAGTGGGGGACAGGTCACTGGGACTGAAGCTTTCTTT. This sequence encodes CASSGGQVTGTEAFF.

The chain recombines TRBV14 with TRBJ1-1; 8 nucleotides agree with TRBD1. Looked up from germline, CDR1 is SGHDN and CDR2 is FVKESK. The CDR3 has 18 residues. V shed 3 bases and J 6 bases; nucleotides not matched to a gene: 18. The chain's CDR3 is CASSQGRTGTLLWAEAFF. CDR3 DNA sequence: TGTGCCAGCAGCCAGGGGAGGACAGGGACCCTTCTCTGGGCTGAAGCTTTCTTT.

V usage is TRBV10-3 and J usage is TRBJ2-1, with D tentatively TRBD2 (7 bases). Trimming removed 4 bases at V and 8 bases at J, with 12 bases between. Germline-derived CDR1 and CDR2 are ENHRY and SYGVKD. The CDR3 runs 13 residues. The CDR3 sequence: CAISGEGGDEQFF. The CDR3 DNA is TGTGCCATCAGTGGGGAGGGGGGCGATGAGCAGTTCTTC.

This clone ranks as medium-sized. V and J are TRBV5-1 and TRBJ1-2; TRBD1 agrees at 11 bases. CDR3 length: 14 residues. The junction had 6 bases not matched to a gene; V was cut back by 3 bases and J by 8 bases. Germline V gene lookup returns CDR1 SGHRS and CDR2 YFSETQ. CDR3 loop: CASSYGQGAEGYTF. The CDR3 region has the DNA TGCGCCAGCAGCTACGGACAGGGGGCGGAGGGCTACACCTTC.

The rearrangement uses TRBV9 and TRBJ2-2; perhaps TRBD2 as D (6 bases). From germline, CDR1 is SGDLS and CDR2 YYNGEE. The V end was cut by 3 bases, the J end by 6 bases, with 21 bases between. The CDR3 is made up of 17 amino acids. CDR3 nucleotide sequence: TGTGCCAGCAGCGGCCCGACGGGGGATATGGACCCCGGGGAGCTGTTTTTT. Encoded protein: CASSGPTGDMDPGELFF. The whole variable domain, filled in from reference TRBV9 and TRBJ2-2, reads DSGVTQTPKHLITATGQRVTLRCSPRSGDLSVYWYQQSLDQGLQFLIQYYNGEERAKGNILERFSAQQFPDLHSELNLSSLELGDSALYFCASSGPTGDMDPGELFFGEGSRLTVL.

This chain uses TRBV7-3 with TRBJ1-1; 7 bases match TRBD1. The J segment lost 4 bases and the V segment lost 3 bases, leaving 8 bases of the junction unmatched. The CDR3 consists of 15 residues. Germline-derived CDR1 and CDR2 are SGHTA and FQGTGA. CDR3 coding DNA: TGTGCCAGCAGCTTTTCGGGAGAGGGGGCCACTGAAGCTTTCTTT. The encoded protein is CASSFSGEGATEAFF.

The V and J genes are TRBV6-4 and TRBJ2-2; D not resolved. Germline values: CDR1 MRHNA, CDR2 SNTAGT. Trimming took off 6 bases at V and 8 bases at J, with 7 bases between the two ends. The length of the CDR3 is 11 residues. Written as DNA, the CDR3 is TGTGCCAGCAGATTCACAGGGGAGCTGTTTTTT. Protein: CASRFTGELFF.